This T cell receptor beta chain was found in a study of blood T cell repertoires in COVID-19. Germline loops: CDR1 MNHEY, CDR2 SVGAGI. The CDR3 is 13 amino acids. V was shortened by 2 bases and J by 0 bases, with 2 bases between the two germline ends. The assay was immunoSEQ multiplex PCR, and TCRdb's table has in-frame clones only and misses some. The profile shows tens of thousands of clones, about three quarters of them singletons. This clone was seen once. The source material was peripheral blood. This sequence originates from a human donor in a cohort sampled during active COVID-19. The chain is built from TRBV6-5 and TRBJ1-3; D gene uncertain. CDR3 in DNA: TGTGCCAGCAGTTACCTCTCTGGAAACACCATATATTTT. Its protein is CASSYLSGNTIYF.